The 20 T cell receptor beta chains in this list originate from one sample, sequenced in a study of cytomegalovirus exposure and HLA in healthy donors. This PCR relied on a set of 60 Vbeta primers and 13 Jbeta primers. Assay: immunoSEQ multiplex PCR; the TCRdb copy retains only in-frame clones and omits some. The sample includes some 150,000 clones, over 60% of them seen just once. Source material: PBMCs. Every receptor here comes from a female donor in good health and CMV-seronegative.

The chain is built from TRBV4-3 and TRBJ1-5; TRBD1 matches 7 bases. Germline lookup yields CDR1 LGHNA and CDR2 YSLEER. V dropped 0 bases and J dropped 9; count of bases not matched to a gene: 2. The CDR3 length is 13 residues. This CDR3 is CASSQDRTGPQHF. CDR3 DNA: TGCGCCAGCAGCCAAGACCGGACAGGGCCCCAGCATTTT.

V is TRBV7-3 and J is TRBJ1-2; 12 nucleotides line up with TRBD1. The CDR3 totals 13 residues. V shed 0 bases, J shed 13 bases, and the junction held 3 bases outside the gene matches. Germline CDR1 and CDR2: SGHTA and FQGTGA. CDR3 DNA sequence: TGTGCCAGCAGCTTAACGGGACAGGGGGCTCCCACCTTC. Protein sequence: CASSLTGQGAPTF.

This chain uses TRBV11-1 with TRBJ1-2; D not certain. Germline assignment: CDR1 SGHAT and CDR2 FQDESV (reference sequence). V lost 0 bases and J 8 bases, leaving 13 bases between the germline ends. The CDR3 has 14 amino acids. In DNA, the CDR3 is TGTGCCAGCAGCTTAGCGTCCGACGGAGTGGGCTACACCTTC. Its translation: CASSLASDGVGYTF.

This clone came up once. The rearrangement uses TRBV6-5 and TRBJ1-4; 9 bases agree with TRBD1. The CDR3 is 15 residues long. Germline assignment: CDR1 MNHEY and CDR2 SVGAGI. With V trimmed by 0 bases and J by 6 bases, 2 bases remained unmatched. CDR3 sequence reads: CASSYSGQGHEKLFF. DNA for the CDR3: TGTGCCAGCAGTTACTCGGGACAGGGTCATGAAAAACTGTTTTTT.

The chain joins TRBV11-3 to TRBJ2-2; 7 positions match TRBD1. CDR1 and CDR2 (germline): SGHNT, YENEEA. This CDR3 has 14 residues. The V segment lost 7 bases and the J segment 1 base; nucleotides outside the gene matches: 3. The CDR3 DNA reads TGTGCCAGCACCTGGACAGGGAACACCGGGGAGCTGTTTTTT. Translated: CASTWTGNTGELFF. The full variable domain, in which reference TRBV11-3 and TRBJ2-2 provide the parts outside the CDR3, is EAGVVQSPRYKIIEKKQPVAFWCNPISGHNTLYWYLQNLGQGPELLIRYENEEAVDDSQLPKDRFSAERLKGVDSTLKIQPAELGDSAVYLCASTWTGNTGELFFGEGSRLTVL.

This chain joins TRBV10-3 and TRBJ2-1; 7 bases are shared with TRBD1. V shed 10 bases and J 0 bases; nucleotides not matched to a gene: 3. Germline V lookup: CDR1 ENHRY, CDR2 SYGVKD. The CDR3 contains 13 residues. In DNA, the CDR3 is TGTGCCACAACAGGGGACTCCTACAATGAGCAGTTCTTC. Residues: CATTGDSYNEQFF.

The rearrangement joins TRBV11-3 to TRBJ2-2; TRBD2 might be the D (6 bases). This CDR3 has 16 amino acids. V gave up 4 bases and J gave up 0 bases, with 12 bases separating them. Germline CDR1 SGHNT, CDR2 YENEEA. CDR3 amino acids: CASSSRSGANTGELFF. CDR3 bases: TGTGCCAGCAGCTCACGTTCGGGGGCGAACACCGGGGAGCTGTTTTTT.

The CDR3 here is CASSLEGLAGGSTRYEQFF. The CDR3 DNA follows: TGTGCCAGCAGTTTAGAGGGACTAGCGGGAGGCTCTACGAGGTATGAGCAGTTCTTC. The V call is TRBV27, the J call TRBJ2-1, with 15 bases identical to TRBD2. Germline CDR1 and CDR2: MNHEY and SMNVEV (reference sequence). V shed 2 bases and J 8 bases; nucleotides not matched to a gene: 13. This CDR3 has 19 amino acids.

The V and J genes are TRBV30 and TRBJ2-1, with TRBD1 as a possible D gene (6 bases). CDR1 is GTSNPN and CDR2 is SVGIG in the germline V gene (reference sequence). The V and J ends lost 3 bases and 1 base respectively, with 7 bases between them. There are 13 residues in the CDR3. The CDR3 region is CAWSTGSYNEQFF. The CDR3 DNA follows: TGTGCCTGGAGCACAGGGTCCTACAATGAGCAGTTCTTC.

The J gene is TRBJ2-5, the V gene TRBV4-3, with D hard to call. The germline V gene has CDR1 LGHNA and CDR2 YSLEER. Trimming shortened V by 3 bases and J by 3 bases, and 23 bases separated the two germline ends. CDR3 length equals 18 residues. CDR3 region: CASSHFLTLGQTKETQYF. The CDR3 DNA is TGCGCCAGCAGCCACTTCCTGACCCTGGGCCAGACAAAAGAGACCCAGTACTTC.

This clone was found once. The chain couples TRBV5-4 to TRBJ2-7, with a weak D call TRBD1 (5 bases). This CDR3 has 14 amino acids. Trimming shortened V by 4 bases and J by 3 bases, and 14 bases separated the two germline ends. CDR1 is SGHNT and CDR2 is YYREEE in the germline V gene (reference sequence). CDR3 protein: CASSPKPGIYEQYF. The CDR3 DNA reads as TGTGCCAGCAGCCCGAAGCCAGGGATCTACGAGCAGTACTTC.

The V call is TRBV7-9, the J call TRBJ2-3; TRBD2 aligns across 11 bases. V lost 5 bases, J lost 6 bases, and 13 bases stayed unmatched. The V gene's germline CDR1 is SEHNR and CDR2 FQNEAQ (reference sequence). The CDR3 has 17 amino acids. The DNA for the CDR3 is TGTGCCAGCAGCCGCAGGGGACTAGCGGCCGAGTGGGATACGCAGTATTTT. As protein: CASSRRGLAAEWDTQYF.

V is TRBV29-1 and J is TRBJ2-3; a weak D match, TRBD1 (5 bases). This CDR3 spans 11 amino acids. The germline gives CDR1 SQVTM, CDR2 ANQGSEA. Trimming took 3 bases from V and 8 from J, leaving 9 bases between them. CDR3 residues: CSVDRGSTQYF. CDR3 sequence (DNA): TGCAGCGTTGATAGGGGAAGTACGCAGTATTTT.

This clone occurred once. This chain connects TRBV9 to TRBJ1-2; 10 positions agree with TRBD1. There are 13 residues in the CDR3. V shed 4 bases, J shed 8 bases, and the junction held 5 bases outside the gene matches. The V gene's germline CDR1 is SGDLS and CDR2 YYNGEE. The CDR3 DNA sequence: TGTGCCAGCAGCCGGGACAGGGGAAGAGGCTACACCTTC. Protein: CASSRDRGRGYTF.

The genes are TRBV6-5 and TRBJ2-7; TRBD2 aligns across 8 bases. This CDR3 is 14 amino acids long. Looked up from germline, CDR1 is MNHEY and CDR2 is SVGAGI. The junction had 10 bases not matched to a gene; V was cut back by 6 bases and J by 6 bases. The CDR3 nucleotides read TGTGCCAGCAGGACCCGCGGGGGGTTTAGCGAGCAGTACTTC. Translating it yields CASRTRGGFSEQYF.

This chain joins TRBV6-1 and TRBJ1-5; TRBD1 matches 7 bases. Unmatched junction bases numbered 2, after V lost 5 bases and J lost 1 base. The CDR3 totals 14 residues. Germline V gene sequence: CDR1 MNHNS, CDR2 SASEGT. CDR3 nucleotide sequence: TGTGCCAGCAGTCAGACAGGGAGCAATCAGCCCCAGCATTTT. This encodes CASSQTGSNQPQHF.

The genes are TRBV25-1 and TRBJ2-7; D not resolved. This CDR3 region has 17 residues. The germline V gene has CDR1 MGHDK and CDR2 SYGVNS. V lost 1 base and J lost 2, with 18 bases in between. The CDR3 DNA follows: TGTGCCAGCAGTGAATTCTTTATGTCAGGCCAACCCTACGAGCAGTACTTC. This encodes CASSEFFMSGQPYEQYF.

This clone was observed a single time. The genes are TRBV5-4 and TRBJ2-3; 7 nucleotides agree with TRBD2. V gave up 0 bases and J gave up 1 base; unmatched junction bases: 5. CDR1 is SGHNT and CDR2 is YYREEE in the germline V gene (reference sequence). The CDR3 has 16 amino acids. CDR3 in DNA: TGTGCCAGCAGCTTGGCGCGGGAGAAGGGCACAGATACGCAGTATTTT. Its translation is CASSLAREKGTDTQYF.

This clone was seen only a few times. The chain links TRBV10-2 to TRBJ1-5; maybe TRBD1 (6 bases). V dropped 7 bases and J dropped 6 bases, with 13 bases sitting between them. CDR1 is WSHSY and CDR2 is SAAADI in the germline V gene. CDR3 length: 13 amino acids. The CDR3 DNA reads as TGCGCCAGCACGACACAGGGTGGTCAGCCCCAGCATTTT. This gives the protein CASTTQGGQPQHF.

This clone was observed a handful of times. The CDR3 sequence: CASSPHRPDTGELFF. CDR3 coding DNA: TGTGCCAGCAGCCCCCACAGACCGGACACCGGGGAGCTGTTTTTT. The chain is built from TRBV7-8 and TRBJ2-2; D unclear. Germline V CDR1 and CDR2: SGHVS, FQNEAQ. V lost 5 bases to trimming and J lost 3 bases, with 13 bases between them. This CDR3 has 15 amino acids.